This TCR beta chain was identified in a study of breast tumors, draining lymph nodes, adjacent tissues. TCRdb reanalysed the multiplex PCR reads using MiXCR and keeps one entry per CDR3 protein. The profile shows approximately 130,000 distinct CDR3 sequences, approximately 20% of them singletons. The CDR3 loop spans 16 amino acids. V dropped 7 bases and J dropped 1 base, with 17 bases sitting between them. CDR1 and CDR2 from the germline V gene are MDHEN and SYDVKM. The table lists this clonotype with a few counts. The lymph nodes were axillary draining lymph nodes from breast cancer patients. The clonotype comes from a female donor with breast cancer. Some clones in this sample may be carry-over from other donors' samples. This chain connects TRBV28 to TRBJ1-5; D gene uncertain. Sequencing input: axillary lymph node tissue. Here the CDR3 reads CASTWGSVLSNQPQHF. The CDR3 nucleotides read TGTGCCAGCACGTGGGGTTCTGTCTTGAGCAATCAGCCCCAGCATTTT.